This T cell receptor (beta chain) comes out of a study of blood T cell repertoires in COVID-19. Turning to the study itself: Specimens from acute and convalescent COVID-19 originated in the United States, Italy and Spain. In each case, the material was cDNA or gDNA derived from T cells, B-cell-depleted T cells, or PBMCs.

The table came from immunoSEQ multiplex PCR; TCRdb's copy has only in-frame clones and leaves some out. This sample carries 160,000 or so clones, about 88% of them seen once, and the ten largest clones take approximately 2.3%. Trimming took 5 bases from V and 5 from J; bases not matched to a gene: 4. The germline V gene encodes CDR1 MNHEY and CDR2 SVGAGI. This CDR3 spans 14 amino acids. This chain connects TRBV6-5 to TRBJ2-2; the match to TRBD2 covers 8 bases. Source material: peripheral blood. The sequence was collected from a woman between 65 and 79 years old with acute or convalescent COVID-19. The CDR3 nucleotides read TGTGCCAGCAGTCGCGGGGGGAGTACCGGGGAGCTGTTTTTT. Amino acid sequence: CASSRGGSTGELFF.